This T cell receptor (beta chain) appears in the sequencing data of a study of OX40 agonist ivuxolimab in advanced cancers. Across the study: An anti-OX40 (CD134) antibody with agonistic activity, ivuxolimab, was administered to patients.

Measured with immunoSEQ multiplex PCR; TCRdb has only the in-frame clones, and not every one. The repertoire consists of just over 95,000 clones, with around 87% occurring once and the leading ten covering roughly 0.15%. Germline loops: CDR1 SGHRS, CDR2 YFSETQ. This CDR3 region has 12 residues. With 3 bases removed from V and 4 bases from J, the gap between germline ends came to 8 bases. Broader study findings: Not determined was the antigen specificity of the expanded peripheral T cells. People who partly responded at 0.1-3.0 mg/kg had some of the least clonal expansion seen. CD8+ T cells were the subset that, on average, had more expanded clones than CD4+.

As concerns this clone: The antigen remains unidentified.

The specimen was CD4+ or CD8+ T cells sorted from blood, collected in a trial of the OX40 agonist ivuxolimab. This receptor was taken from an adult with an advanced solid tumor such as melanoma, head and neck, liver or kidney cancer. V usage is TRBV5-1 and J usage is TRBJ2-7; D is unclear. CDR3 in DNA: TGCGCCAGCAGCTCGACGCAGTACGAGCAGTACTTC. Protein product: CASSSTQYEQYF.